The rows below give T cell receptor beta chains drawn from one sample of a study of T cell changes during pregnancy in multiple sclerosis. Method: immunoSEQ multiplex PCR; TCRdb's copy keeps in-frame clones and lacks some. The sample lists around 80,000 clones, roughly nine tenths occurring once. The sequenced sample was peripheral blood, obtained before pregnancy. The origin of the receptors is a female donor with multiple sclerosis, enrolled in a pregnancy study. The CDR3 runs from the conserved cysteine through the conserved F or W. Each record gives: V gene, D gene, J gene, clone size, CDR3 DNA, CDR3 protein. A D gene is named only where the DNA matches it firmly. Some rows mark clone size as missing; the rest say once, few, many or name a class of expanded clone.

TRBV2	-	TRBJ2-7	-	TGTGCCAGCAGTGAGGACAAATACTACGAGCAGTACTTC	CASSEDKYYEQYF
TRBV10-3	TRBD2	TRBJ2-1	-	TGTGCCATCAAGGCGGGGGGCTCCTACAATGAGCAGTTCTTC	CAIKAGGSYNEQFF
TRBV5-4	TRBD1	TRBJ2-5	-	TGTGCCAGCAGCCCTGTGAGGGGGCGCCAAGAGACCCAGTACTTC	CASSPVRGRQETQYF
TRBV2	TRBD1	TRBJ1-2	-	TGTGCCAGCCCATCCCGCGGACAGGCGGGGGGCTACACCTTC	CASPSRGQAGGYTF
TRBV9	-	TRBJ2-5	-	TGTGCCAGCAGCCCCAATCGGGAGACCCAGTACTTC	CASSPNRETQYF
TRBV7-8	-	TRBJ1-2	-	TGTGCCAGCAGCTTTTATGGGGGGACCGCTAACTATGGCTACACCTTC	CASSFYGGTANYGYTF
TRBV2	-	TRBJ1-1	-	TGTGCCAGCGGAGGGTTGAACACTGAAGCTTTCTTT	CASGGLNTEAFF
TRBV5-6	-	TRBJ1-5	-	TGTGCCAGCAGCTTGGGACAGGCCAATAATCAGCCCCAGCATTTT	CASSLGQANNQPQHF
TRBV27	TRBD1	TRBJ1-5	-	TGTGCCAGCAGTGCCGGGACAGGGGGGCGTCAGCCCCAGCATTTT	CASSAGTGGRQPQHF
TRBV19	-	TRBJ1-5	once	TGTGCCAGTAGTATTGTTCCGACAAGGCAGAATCAGCCCCAGCATTTT	CASSIVPTRQNQPQHF
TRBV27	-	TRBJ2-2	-	TGTGCCAGCAGCCCATACAGGCCCGGGGAGCTGTTTTTT	CASSPYRPGELFF
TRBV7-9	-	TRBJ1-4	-	TGTGCCAGCAGCTATGGGACATCTAATGAAAAACTGTTTTTT	CASSYGTSNEKLFF
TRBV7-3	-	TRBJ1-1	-	TGTGCCAGCAGCTCCCAAGGGGGACCGTCTGAAGCTTTCTTT	CASSSQGGPSEAFF
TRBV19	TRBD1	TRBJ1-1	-	TGTGCCAGTAGTGCCTACAGGGGGGACACTGAAGCTTTCTTT	CASSAYRGDTEAFF
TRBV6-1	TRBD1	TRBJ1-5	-	TGTGCCAGCCATGTCCCGGGACAGGAAAGACAGCCCCAGCATTTT	CASHVPGQERQPQHF
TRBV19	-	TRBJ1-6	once	TGTGCCAGTAGTACGTTCTCGGTGATTGAGTCCTATAATTCACCCCTCCACTTT	CASSTFSVIESYNSPLHF
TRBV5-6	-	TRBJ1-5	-	TGTGCCAGCAGCTTCACAGGAAATCAGCCCCAGCATTTT	CASSFTGNQPQHF
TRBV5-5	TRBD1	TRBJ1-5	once	TGTGCCAGCAGCTTGGGGGACAGGGGAGATCAGCCCCAGCATTTT	CASSLGDRGDQPQHF
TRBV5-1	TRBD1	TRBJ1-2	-	TGCGCCAGCAGCTACCCGGACAGGGGGCCTCTCGGGGGCTACACCTTC	CASSYPDRGPLGGYTF